The 23 T cell receptor beta chains in this list originate from one sample, sequenced in a study of blood T cell repertoires in COVID-19. Data came from immunoSEQ multiplex PCR; TCRdb stores just in-frame clones and leaves some out. The sample holds 110,000 to 150,000 clones, nearly 90% seen once. Sequences were obtained from peripheral blood. The source is a man between 65 and 79 years old with acute or convalescent COVID-19.

In its sample, this clone was seen a few times. The chain joins TRBV6-5 to TRBJ1-2; 8 positions match TRBD1. The germline V gene encodes CDR1 MNHEY and CDR2 SVGAGI. Germline trimming cut 7 bases from V and 2 bases from J; bases unmatched to any gene: 3. The CDR3 sequence is 13 residues long. CDR3 sequence (DNA): TGTGCCAGCATTCGGACAGGGAACTATGGCTACACCTTC. Translated: CASIRTGNYGYTF.

The rearrangement links TRBV20-1 to TRBJ1-1; D gene uncertain. The CDR3 covers 13 residues. With 3 bases removed from V and 1 base from J, the gap between germline ends came to 9 bases. The germline V gene has CDR1 DFQATT and CDR2 SNEGSKA (reference sequence). CDR3 protein: CSASLGWNTEAFF. In DNA, the CDR3 is TGCAGTGCTAGTTTGGGCTGGAACACTGAAGCTTTCTTT.

The genes are TRBV4-2 and TRBJ2-7, with 8 bases that match TRBD2. The length of the CDR3 is 14 residues. Germline V gene lookup returns CDR1 LGHNA and CDR2 YNFKEQ. The V gene end was trimmed by 1 base and the J gene end by 2 bases; junction bases not matched to a gene: 1. Written as DNA, the CDR3 is TGTGCCAGCAGCCAAGCGGGGGGGACCTACGAGCAGTACTTC. Amino acid sequence: CASSQAGGTYEQYF.

A few counts support this clone. The rearrangement joins TRBV5-1 to TRBJ1-4, with D possibly TRBD1 on 5 matching bases. Germline V CDR1 and CDR2: SGHRS, YFSETQ. Trimming removed 4 bases at V and 0 bases at J, with 16 bases between. The CDR3 is 17 residues long. The CDR3 DNA reads as TGCGCCAGCAGCCCCCTCGGGGGTCGTACAACTAATGAAAAACTGTTTTTT. Amino acids: CASSPLGGRTTNEKLFF.

V is TRBV5-1 and J is TRBJ2-4, with no clear D. There are 14 residues in the CDR3. V was cut by 0 bases and J by 0 bases, with 4 bases left in between. CDR1 is SGHRS and CDR2 is YFSETQ in the germline V gene. The CDR3 is CASSLGLAKNIQYF. The CDR3 coding sequence is TGCGCCAGCAGCTTGGGGCTAGCCAAAAACATTCAGTACTTC.

The rearrangement uses TRBV25-1 and TRBJ2-7; possible D gene TRBD1, 5 bases. The ends were cut back, 3 bases at V and 5 bases at J, with 11 bases in the middle. Germline V gene sequence: CDR1 MGHDK, CDR2 SYGVNS. The CDR3 is 13 amino acids. The CDR3 loop is CASSEPGFHEQYF. DNA of the CDR3: TGTGCCAGCAGTGAGCCAGGGTTCCACGAGCAGTACTTC.

V and J are TRBV5-1 and TRBJ2-7, with TRBD1 identical over 9 bases. This CDR3 has 15 residues. V lost 3 bases to trimming and J lost 3 bases; unmatched junction nucleotides: 7. The germline CDR1 and CDR2 sequences are SGHRS and YFSETQ. Here the CDR3 DNA reads TGCGCCAGCAGCTCCGGACAGGGGAAAAGCTACGAGCAGTACTTC. Translation gives CASSSGQGKSYEQYF. Full variable domain (missing parts from reference TRBV5-1 and TRBJ2-7): KAGVTQTPRYLIKTRGQQVTLSCSPISGHRSVSWYQQTPGQGLQFLFEYFSETQRNKGNFPGRFSGRQFSNSRSEMNVSTLELGDSALYLCASSSGQGKSYEQYFGPGTRLTVT.

The chain is built from TRBV15 and TRBJ2-6; D possibly corresponds to TRBD1 (6 bases). Trimming took 4 bases from V and 3 from J, leaving 13 bases between them. The CDR3 length is 16 residues. The V gene's germline CDR1 is LNHNV and CDR2 YYDKDF (reference sequence). DNA of the CDR3: TGTGCCACCAGCAACAGGGTCCTTTTTGGGGCCAACGTCCTGACTTTC. Translating gives CATSNRVLFGANVLTF.

This chain connects TRBV5-1 to TRBJ1-1, with 7 bases matching TRBD1. The CDR3 covers 13 residues. Looked up from germline, CDR1 is SGHRS and CDR2 is YFSETQ. V was clipped by 4 bases and J by 0 bases; unmatched bases: 0. The CDR3 coding sequence is TGCGCCAGCAGCGGGACAGTGAACACTGAAGCTTTCTTT. It specifies CASSGTVNTEAFF.

V gene TRBV19 combines with J gene TRBJ2-5, with 7 bases that match TRBD1. The CDR3 totals 18 residues. Per the germline V gene, CDR1 is LNHDA and CDR2 is SQIVND (reference sequence). Trimming at V came to 5 bases and at J to 4 bases, leaving 19 bases not matched to a gene. CDR3 DNA sequence: TGTGCCAGTAGTGCACCTAATGAGAGGGACAGTCTAGGAGAGACCCAGTACTTC. Translation gives CASSAPNERDSLGETQYF.

The gene calls are TRBV9 and TRBJ2-1; TRBD2 is a possible D gene (5 bases). The CDR3 is made up of 13 amino acids. Germline-derived CDR1 and CDR2 are SGDLS and YYNGEE. The ends were cut back, 6 bases at V and 5 bases at J, with 12 bases in the middle. CDR3 in DNA: TGTGCCAGCACCCCCCTAGCCGACAATGAGCAGTTCTTC. This sequence encodes CASTPLADNEQFF.

J is TRBJ2-3 and V is TRBV10-3; 10 nucleotides line up with TRBD1. V trimming: 2 bases; J trimming: 3 bases; junction bases outside the gene matches: 11. The CDR3 has 18 amino acids. Germline values: CDR1 ENHRY, CDR2 SYGVKD. CDR3 coding DNA: TGTGCCATCAGTGAGACCACCGGGACAGGGGTTGGTACAGATACGCAGTATTTT. Protein sequence: CAISETTGTGVGTDTQYF.

V gene TRBV14 combines with J gene TRBJ2-2, with a tentative D call TRBD1 (6 bases). The V end was cut by 1 base, the J end by 3 bases, with 15 bases between. The CDR3 is 17 residues long. Looked up from germline, CDR1 is SGHDN and CDR2 is FVKESK. The CDR3 DNA sequence: TGTGCCAGCAGCCAAGTCAGGGGTTGGGGCGACACCGGGGAGCTGTTTTTT. This encodes CASSQVRGWGDTGELFF.

The V and J genes are TRBV12-3 or TRBV12-4 and TRBJ2-7, with D tentatively TRBD2 (5 bases). CDR3 length: 13 residues. V was cut by 1 base and J by 7 bases, with 11 bases left in between. CDR3 in DNA: TGTGCCAGCAGTTTAGGAGTGGGCGGGGAGCAGTACTTC. This translates into CASSLGVGGEQYF.

The CDR3 coding sequence is TGTGCCAGCAGCCCTGGACAGGGGGCTGACAATGAGCAGTTCTTC. This encodes CASSPGQGADNEQFF. This chain connects TRBV7-3 to TRBJ2-1, with 11 bases fitting TRBD1. The CDR3 extends over 15 amino acids. V was clipped by 5 bases and J by 5 bases; unmatched bases: 5. The germline V gene encodes CDR1 SGHTA and CDR2 FQGTGA.

V gene TRBV7-9 combines with J gene TRBJ1-3; D gene unclear. This CDR3 is 13 amino acids long. Germline V gives CDR1 SEHNR, CDR2 FQNEAQ (reference sequence). The ends were cut back, 5 bases at V and 2 bases at J, with 7 bases in the middle. The CDR3 nucleotides read TGTGCCAGCAGCCCGGGTACTGGAAACACCATATATTTT. Its translation: CASSPGTGNTIYF.

The chain couples TRBV29-1 to TRBJ1-1, with TRBD1 matching 7 bases. The CDR3 is 14 amino acids. Germline CDR1 is SQVTM and CDR2 is ANQGSEA. V lost 5 bases to trimming and J lost 4 bases; unmatched junction nucleotides: 10. The CDR3, as DNA: TGCAGCGTTCAACAGGGGACCTCCTTCACTGAAGCTTTCTTT. This translates into CSVQQGTSFTEAFF.

This chain connects TRBV7-9 to TRBJ1-5, with D hard to call. CDR3 length equals 15 residues. Germline CDR1 SEHNR, CDR2 FQNEAQ (reference sequence). V lost 2 bases to trimming and J lost 2 bases, with 10 bases between them. The CDR3 sequence: CASSLSVGGNQPQHF. The CDR3 DNA reads TGTGCCAGCAGCTTAAGCGTTGGAGGCAATCAGCCCCAGCATTTT.

In its sample, this clone was seen once. This chain connects TRBV6-1 to TRBJ2-5, with 9 bases identical to TRBD2. Germline V lookup: CDR1 MNHNS, CDR2 SASEGT. This CDR3 is built from 16 residues. Trimming cost V 3 bases and J 3 bases; bases outside gene matches: 8. The CDR3 spells CASSEEERGVKETQYF. The CDR3 bases are TGTGCCAGCAGTGAGGAGGAGCGGGGGGTAAAAGAGACCCAGTACTTC.

The chain has TRBV7-9 and TRBJ2-7; TRBD2 is a possible D gene (6 bases). V was cut by 6 bases and J by 3 bases, with 12 bases left in between. The germline gives CDR1 SEHNR, CDR2 FQNEAQ (reference sequence). The CDR3 has 13 residues. The CDR3 is CASSLGGNYEQYF. The DNA for the CDR3 is TGTGCCAGCAGTCTCGGCGGGAACTACGAGCAGTACTTC.

This chain links TRBV5-4 with TRBJ1-2, with D hard to call. CDR3 length: 13 residues. Germline lookup yields CDR1 SGHNT and CDR2 YYREEE (reference sequence). Trimming took off 3 bases at V and 4 bases at J, with 10 bases between the two ends. CDR3 DNA: TGTGCCAGCAGCTACCGGGAAACCTATGGCTACACCTTC. It codes for CASSYRETYGYTF. The complete variable domain, with remaining parts taken from reference TRBV5-4 and TRBJ1-2, reads ETGVTQSPTHLIKTRGQQVTLRCSSQSGHNTVSWYQQALGQGPQFIFQYYREEENGRGNFPPRFSGLQFPNYSSELNVNALELDDSALYLCASSYRETYGYTFGSGTRLTVV.

CDR3 in DNA: TGTGCCAGCAGCTATTACAGCTCTGGGGCCAACGTCCTGACTTTC. Residues: CASSYYSSGANVLTF. The rearrangement uses TRBV5-8 and TRBJ2-6; no reliable D call. Germline V gives CDR1 SGHTS, CDR2 YDEGEE. The length of the CDR3 is 15 residues. With 3 bases removed from V and 0 bases from J, the gap between germline ends came to 7 bases.

The rearrangement uses TRBV29-1 and TRBJ1-1, with 7 bases identical to TRBD1. Germline-derived CDR1 and CDR2 are SQVTM and ANQGSEA. CDR3 length: 16 amino acids. J was trimmed by 3 bases and V by 4 bases; bases with no gene match: 14. In DNA, the CDR3 is TGCAGCGTTGTCCCTTCCTACAGGGGCCTGCACACTGAAGCTTTCTTT. Amino acids: CSVVPSYRGLHTEAFF.